The 7 T cell receptor beta chains below all came from one sample that was sequenced in a study of T cell changes during pregnancy in multiple sclerosis. Profiling relied on immunoSEQ multiplex PCR, and the TCRdb table lists in-frame clones only, not all of them. Here the sample spans about 32,000 clones, roughly 91% being singletons. The specimen was CD8+ T cells from peripheral blood mononuclear cells, collected in the second trimester of pregnancy. The receptors stem from a female donor in good health, enrolled as a control in a pregnancy study.

This chain links TRBV2 with TRBJ2-2; 13 nucleotides line up with TRBD2. The CDR3 extends over 18 amino acids. Germline V gene data show CDR1 as SNHLY and CDR2 as FYNNEI. V shed 3 bases, J shed 1 base, and the junction held 5 bases outside the gene matches. For the CDR3, the DNA is TGTGCCAGCAGTGAGGGTCGACTAGCGGGGGGGAACACCGGGGAGCTGTTTTTT. Protein product: CASSEGRLAGGNTGELFF.

The gene calls are TRBV6-5 and TRBJ2-3, with TRBD2 matching over 7 bases. J lost 3 bases, V lost 6 bases, and 9 bases had no gene match. The length of the CDR3 is 15 residues. Germline V gene sequence: CDR1 MNHEY, CDR2 SVGAGI. CDR3 sequence reads: CASRTGRGETDTQYF. CDR3 in DNA: TGTGCCAGCAGAACGGGGAGGGGCGAGACAGATACGCAGTATTTT.

The chain links TRBV6-4 to TRBJ2-3; D is uncertain. The V gene lost 7 bases and the J gene lost 9 bases, with 5 bases spanning the gap. The germline CDR1 and CDR2 sequences are MRHNA and SNTAGT. The CDR3 loop spans 9 amino acids. This chain's CDR3 is CASNLTQYF. The CDR3 DNA reads TGTGCCAGCAATCTCACGCAGTATTTT.

The rearrangement joins TRBV5-6 to TRBJ2-7, with D possibly matching TRBD1 (6 bases). CDR1 and CDR2 (germline): SGHDT, YYEEEE. V lost 2 bases and J lost 3, with 6 bases in between. The CDR3 runs 12 residues. The CDR3 loop reads CASSLQGYEQYF. CDR3 nucleotide sequence: TGTGCCAGCAGCTTACAGGGCTACGAGCAGTACTTC.

The chain uses TRBV19 and TRBJ1-1; TRBD1 aligns across 7 bases. The CDR3 loop spans 14 amino acids. V lost 2 bases, J lost 5 bases, and 5 bases stayed unmatched. Germline CDR1 LNHDA, CDR2 SQIVND (reference sequence). The CDR3 region is CASSIRDSGTEAFF. CDR3 nucleotides: TGTGCCAGTAGTATACGGGACAGTGGAACTGAAGCTTTCTTT.

The sample holds a few counts of this clone. This rearrangement joins TRBV13 to TRBJ1-2; 7 bases align to TRBD1. The CDR3 has 15 amino acids. Trimming removed 5 bases from V and 7 bases from J; junction bases left unmatched: 13. CDR1 is PRHDT, CDR2 FYEKMQ, per germline (reference sequence). Here the CDR3 DNA reads TGTGCCAGCAGCCTGCGAGACAGGGTAGTCTCTGGCTACACCTTC. Amino acid sequence: CASSLRDRVVSGYTF.

V usage is TRBV6-1 and J usage is TRBJ1-4; 7 bases are shared with TRBD1. The CDR3 extends over 16 amino acids. J was trimmed by 7 bases and V by 0 bases; bases with no gene match: 8. The germline V gene has CDR1 MNHNS and CDR2 SASEGT. CDR3 loop: CASSEAIGGGGEKLFF. The DNA for the CDR3 is TGTGCCAGCAGTGAAGCTATAGGGGGCGGCGGTGAAAAACTGTTTTTT.